What follows is one TCR beta chain and its context. This sample was taken from a study of blood T cell repertoires in COVID-19. Study context: Samples came from the United States, Italy and Spain, spanning acute and convalescent COVID-19. T cells, B-cell-depleted T cells, or PBMCs supplied cDNA or gDNA.

As processed by the authors: For nucleated cells, counts were estimated from reference gene primer amplification. The assay was immunoSEQ multiplex PCR, and TCRdb's table has in-frame clones only and misses some. That table is the source of V, J and clone size, and D and trimming were worked out from the DNA. The data show some 85,000 clones, roughly 78% seen once. After removal of 8 bases from V and 3 bases from J, the junction contained 2 bases not matched to a gene. Germline-derived CDR1 and CDR2 are SGHTA and FQGTGA. CDR3 length equals 13 residues. Sequences were obtained from peripheral blood. The rearrangement joins TRBV7-3 to TRBJ2-3, with 10 bases that match TRBD2. This TCR came from a woman of 80 years or more with acute or convalescent COVID-19. CDR3 nucleotide sequence: TGTGCCAGCTCTAGCGGGGGAACAGATACGCAGTATTTT. It is translated as CASSSGGTDTQYF.